Shown below are 28 T cell receptor beta chains from a single sample sequenced in a study of T cell responses to AZD1222 COVID-19 vaccine. Some clones are missing from TCRdb's copy, which holds only in-frame ones; the method was immunoSEQ multiplex PCR. This sample has around 90,000 clones, with 70% to 90% found just once. The material was peripheral blood, obtained on day 0 of AZD1222 vaccination. The source is an adult in good health.

V usage is TRBV6-2 or TRBV6-3 and J usage is TRBJ2-1; TRBD2 aligns across 8 bases. There are 16 residues in the CDR3. The germline V gene encodes CDR1 MNHEY and CDR2 SVGEGT. V lost 1 base, J lost 0 bases, and 2 bases stayed unmatched. In DNA form, the CDR3 reads TGTGCCAGCAGTTACTTCGCGGGGGGCTCCTACAATGAGCAGTTCTTC. It translates to CASSYFAGGSYNEQFF.

This clone was recorded only once. The chain recombines TRBV5-6 with TRBJ2-7, with D unclear. The CDR3 is made up of 12 amino acids. Deletions cut 4 bases from V and 3 bases from J, with 8 bases between. In germline, CDR1 is SGHDT, CDR2 YYEEEE. The DNA for the CDR3 is TGTGCCAGCAGCCGAGACCGCTACGAGCAGTACTTC. Its protein is CASSRDRYEQYF.

V usage is TRBV5-6 and J usage is TRBJ1-6; D is unclear. The V gene's germline CDR1 is SGHDT and CDR2 YYEEEE. V was shortened by 0 bases and J by 0 bases, with 4 bases between the two germline ends. The CDR3 runs 15 residues. The CDR3 DNA reads as TGTGCCAGCAGCTTGGACAGCTCCTATAATTCACCCCTCCACTTT. Translated: CASSLDSSYNSPLHF.

V and J are TRBV5-1 and TRBJ1-2; D might be TRBD1 (6 bases). This CDR3 has 17 residues. Looked up from germline, CDR1 is SGHRS and CDR2 is YFSETQ. Trimming shortened V by 0 bases and J by 1 base, and 16 bases separated the two germline ends. The CDR3 is CASSLVDRNRSNYGYTF. CDR3 nucleotide sequence: TGCGCCAGCAGCTTGGTCGACAGGAATCGGAGTAACTATGGCTACACCTTC.

This clone was counted a few times. The chain employs TRBV6-6 and TRBJ1-1; 8 bases map to TRBD1. The germline V gene has CDR1 MNHNY and CDR2 SVGAGI (reference sequence). Trimming removed 4 bases from V and 4 bases from J; junction bases left unmatched: 8. The CDR3 has 15 amino acids. The CDR3 loop reads CASSFPQGAGTEAFF. In DNA, the CDR3 is TGTGCCAGCAGTTTTCCTCAGGGGGCCGGCACTGAAGCTTTCTTT.

The V call is TRBV9, the J call TRBJ1-1, with 7 bases fitting TRBD1. The CDR3 loop spans 14 amino acids. V lost 0 bases and J lost 6; bases outside the gene matches: 5. CDR1 and CDR2 from the germline V gene are SGDLS and YYNGEE. The CDR3 sequence is CASSVEDRRAEAFF. The CDR3 DNA sequence: TGTGCCAGCAGCGTAGAGGACAGGCGTGCTGAAGCTTTCTTT.

This chain links TRBV19 with TRBJ2-7, with a possible D match to TRBD2 (5 bases). Between the trimmed V and J ends, which lost 5 bases and 0 bases, there was a span of 14 bases. There are 15 residues in the CDR3. Germline values: CDR1 LNHDA, CDR2 SQIVND (reference sequence). CDR3 protein: CASSHGAGVSYEQYF. The CDR3 region has the DNA TGTGCCAGTAGTCATGGCGCCGGGGTCTCCTACGAGCAGTACTTC.

V gene TRBV19 combines with J gene TRBJ2-1; the D is unclear. Trimming cost V 1 base and J 1 base, with 8 bases left between them. Germline V gene data show CDR1 as LNHDA and CDR2 as SQIVND (reference sequence). This CDR3 has 15 amino acids. The CDR3 loop is CASSIVPSSYNEQFF. CDR3 DNA sequence: TGTGCCAGTAGTATAGTCCCGAGTTCCTACAATGAGCAGTTCTTC.

The genes are TRBV19 and TRBJ2-5; 7 bases are a match to TRBD2. This CDR3 comprises 14 residues. Germline values: CDR1 LNHDA, CDR2 SQIVND (reference sequence). V lost 4 bases and J lost 2; bases outside the gene matches: 4. CDR3 in amino acids: CASSTASGQETQYF. In DNA form, the CDR3 reads TGTGCCAGTAGTACTGCTAGCGGACAAGAGACCCAGTACTTC.

This rearrangement joins TRBV5-1 to TRBJ2-1; 12 nucleotides agree with TRBD2. Germline V gene sequence: CDR1 SGHRS, CDR2 YFSETQ. V lost 5 bases and J lost 5; bases outside the gene matches: 2. This CDR3 comprises 14 residues. CDR3 sequence (DNA): TGCGCCAGCAGGACTAGCGGGAGCCACAATGAGCAGTTCTTC. It translates to CASRTSGSHNEQFF.

The chain uses TRBV28 and TRBJ1-2; 7 bases map to TRBD1. This CDR3 contains 13 residues. CDR1 and CDR2 (germline): MDHEN, SYDVKM. V lost 6 bases and J lost 4; bases outside the gene matches: 5. The CDR3 is CASRPGQIYGYTF. In nucleotides, the CDR3 is TGTGCCAGCAGGCCGGGACAGATCTATGGCTACACCTTC.

V gene TRBV7-9 combines with J gene TRBJ1-5, with unresolved D. The V gene lost 2 bases and the J gene lost 8 bases, with 13 bases spanning the gap. The CDR3 is made up of 14 amino acids. The germline V gene has CDR1 SEHNR and CDR2 FQNEAQ (reference sequence). As DNA, the CDR3 is TGTGCCAGCAGCTTAAACAGCGCCGGGGAGCCCCAGCATTTT. This translates into CASSLNSAGEPQHF.

This chain uses TRBV18 with TRBJ2-3; 9 nucleotides line up with TRBD2. The CDR3 totals 16 residues. The junction had 4 bases not matched to a gene; V was cut back by 1 base and J by 2 bases. Per the germline V gene, CDR1 is KGHSH and CDR2 is LQKENI. CDR3 sequence: CASSPQERGDTDTQYF. In nucleotides, the CDR3 is TGTGCCAGCTCACCACAGGAGCGGGGGGACACAGATACGCAGTATTTT.

V usage is TRBV6-6 and J usage is TRBJ2-7, with 8 nucleotides matching TRBD2. The CDR3 is made up of 15 amino acids. Looked up from germline, CDR1 is MNHNY and CDR2 is SVGAGI (reference sequence). V lost 7 bases to trimming and J lost 3 bases; unmatched junction nucleotides: 11. The CDR3 sequence: CASTVGGGGSYEQYF. As DNA, the CDR3 is TGTGCCAGCACCGTCGGGGGGGGTGGCAGCTACGAGCAGTACTTC.

The chain links TRBV25-1 to TRBJ2-1; D gene unclear. Between the trimmed V and J ends, which lost 3 bases and 5 bases, there was a span of 11 bases. CDR1 is MGHDK and CDR2 is SYGVNS in the germline V gene. The CDR3 is 14 amino acids. CDR3 sequence: CASSDLDTNNEQFF. CDR3 in DNA: TGTGCCAGCAGTGATCTAGACACTAACAATGAGCAGTTCTTC.

This clone was observed a few times. The rearrangement joins TRBV6-5 to TRBJ1-3; 7 bases match TRBD1. Trimming removed 6 bases from V and 0 bases from J; junction bases left unmatched: 5. The CDR3 covers 15 residues. Germline values: CDR1 MNHEY, CDR2 SVGAGI. The CDR3 nucleotides read TGTGCCAGCAGACCGGGACAGAGCTCTGGAAACACCATATATTTT. Its protein product is CASRPGQSSGNTIYF.

V gene TRBV11-2 combines with J gene TRBJ1-2, with no clear D. V lost 1 base and J 9 bases, leaving 9 bases between the germline ends. The CDR3 totals 12 residues. The germline V gene has CDR1 SGHAT and CDR2 FQNNGV. CDR3 in DNA: TGTGCCAGCAGCTTAGTCGGGGTTCGCTACACCTTC. The encoded protein is CASSLVGVRYTF. The full variable domain, rest sourced from reference TRBV11-2 and TRBJ1-2, is EAGVAQSPRYKIIEKRQSVAFWCNPISGHATLYWYQQILGQGPKLLIQFQNNGVVDDSQLPKDRFSAERLKGVDSTLKIQPAKLEDSAVYLCASSLVGVRYTFGSGTRLTVV.

The V gene is TRBV11-2, the J gene TRBJ1-1, with 7 bases fitting TRBD1. Germline V gene sequence: CDR1 SGHAT, CDR2 FQNNGV. The CDR3 totals 14 residues. The ends lost 0 bases at V and 5 bases at J; junction bases unmatched: 3. CDR3 nucleotide sequence: TGTGCCAGCAGCTTAGAAGGGGGCAATACTGAAGCTTTCTTT. This translates into CASSLEGGNTEAFF.

V and J are TRBV19 and TRBJ2-7, with 12 bases identical to TRBD1. J lost 2 bases, V lost 5 bases, and 10 bases had no gene match. The CDR3 length is 17 residues. Germline V CDR1 and CDR2: LNHDA, SQIVND (reference sequence). CDR3: CASSYSGTGGTPYEQYF. CDR3 nucleotides: TGTGCCAGTAGTTATAGTGGGACAGGGGGCACTCCCTACGAGCAGTACTTC. The whole variable domain, filled in from reference TRBV19 and TRBJ2-7, reads DGGITQSPKYLFRKEGQNVTLSCEQNLNHDAMYWYRQDPGQGLRLIYYSQIVNDFQKGDIAEGYSVSREKKESFPLTVTSAQKNPTAFYLCASSYSGTGGTPYEQYFGPGTRLTVT.

This clone was recorded once. The chain carries TRBV28 and TRBJ2-3; the D call may be TRBD1 or TRBD2 (6 bases each). Germline CDR1 is MDHEN and CDR2 is SYDVKM. V was trimmed by 6 bases and J by 7 bases, leaving 23 bases between them. The CDR3 consists of 16 residues. The CDR3 coding sequence is TGTGCCAGCAGCCCCTCCCGGGGGCCGGGAACCAATACGCAGTATTTT. Translated: CASSPSRGPGTNTQYF.

V is TRBV29-1 and J is TRBJ1-3; D is uncertain. CDR1 and CDR2 from the germline V gene are SQVTM and ANQGSEA. The CDR3 length is 13 residues. Trimming shortened V by 6 bases and J by 0 bases, and 9 bases separated the two germline ends. Here the CDR3 reads CSVRTNSGNTIYF. CDR3 sequence (DNA): TGCAGCGTCCGAACAAACTCTGGAAACACCATATATTTT.

The chain carries TRBV29-1 and TRBJ1-2; 9 bases align to TRBD1. The CDR3 consists of 13 residues. The germline V gene encodes CDR1 SQVTM and CDR2 ANQGSEA. V lost 5 bases to trimming and J lost 8 bases; unmatched junction nucleotides: 9. CDR3 DNA: TGCAGCGTTCCGGGACAGGGAGTCGAGGGCTACACCTTC. This encodes CSVPGQGVEGYTF.

The rearrangement uses TRBV3-1 (or the pseudogene TRBV3-2) and TRBJ1-5; TRBD1 matches 9 bases. The CDR3 consists of 14 residues. V shed 3 bases and J 4 bases; nucleotides not matched to a gene: 1. Germline V gives CDR1 LGHDT, CDR2 YNNKEL (reference sequence). CDR3 sequence reads: CASSQDRGNQPQHF. Written as DNA, the CDR3 is TGTGCCAGCAGCCAGGACAGGGGTAATCAGCCCCAGCATTTT.

The chain has TRBV20-1 and TRBJ1-2; tentatively, D is TRBD1 (6 bases). CDR3 size: 11 residues. Per germline, CDR1 DFQATT and CDR2 SNEGSKA (reference sequence). CDR3 region: CSGDGGLGYTF. CDR3 nucleotides: TGCAGCGGTGACGGGGGCCTCGGCTACACCTTC.

This chain joins TRBV5-4 and TRBJ1-1; D perhaps matches TRBD1 (5 bases). Per germline, CDR1 SGHNT and CDR2 YYREEE (reference sequence). V lost 5 bases and J 6 bases, leaving 23 bases between the germline ends. The CDR3 sequence is 16 residues long. This CDR3 is CASSLGFGEGFPEAFF. Written as DNA, the CDR3 is TGTGCCAGCAGTCTAGGGTTCGGGGAGGGGTTTCCTGAAGCTTTCTTT.

The chain employs TRBV6-5 and TRBJ1-6; 10 bases fit TRBD1. Germline-derived CDR1 and CDR2 are MNHEY and SVGAGI. CDR3 length equals 14 residues. Losses at the gene ends were 5 bases for V and 9 bases for J; bases not matched to a gene: 4. In DNA, the CDR3 is TGTGCCAGCAGTCCGACAGGGGGCAGTTCACCCCTCCACTTT. Its translation is CASSPTGGSSPLHF.

The gene calls are TRBV15 and TRBJ2-7; D is unresolved. This CDR3 has 13 amino acids. The ends were cut back, 3 bases at V and 4 bases at J, with 10 bases in the middle. The germline CDR1 and CDR2 sequences are LNHNV and YYDKDF (reference sequence). Here the CDR3 DNA reads TGTGCCACCAGCAGCCTCGACTCTTACGAGCAGTACTTC. Protein product: CATSSLDSYEQYF.

This chain connects TRBV2 to TRBJ2-2; tentative D call: TRBD1 (5 bases). The germline V gene encodes CDR1 SNHLY and CDR2 FYNNEI. V was trimmed by 8 bases and J by 0 bases, leaving 13 bases between them. The CDR3 is 15 amino acids. The CDR3 here is CASGKGQTNTGELFF. The CDR3 bases are TGTGCCAGCGGGAAGGGGCAGACGAACACCGGGGAGCTGTTTTTT.